This TCR beta chain was sequenced in a study of cytomegalovirus exposure and HLA in healthy donors. Overall study findings and caveats: Specificity for CMV antigens was confirmed in vitro for a few of the CMV-associated chains. In a later analysis, donors in an Asian-associated ancestry cluster reportedly had fewer N-insertions in productive TCRs than the cohort mean.

Germline CDR1 and CDR2: SGHAT and FQNNGV. CDR3 length: 14 residues. The V gene end was trimmed by 3 bases and the J gene end by 7 bases; junction bases not matched to a gene: 7. On this clone itself: Its antigen is undetermined.

PCR used 60 Vbeta primers and 13 Jbeta primers. Profiling relied on immunoSEQ multiplex PCR, and the TCRdb table lists in-frame clones only, not all of them. Of some 99,000 clones in the sample, less than 80% are singletons; the top ten hold about 2%. The rearrangement joins TRBV11-2 to TRBJ2-7; 9 bases are shared with TRBD1. Material: PBMCs. This sequence originates from a man aged 35-49 years in good health and CMV-seronegative. CDR3 nucleotide sequence: TGTGCCAGCAGCTTCGACAGGGGGTCGGAGGAGCAGTACTTC. Amino acid sequence: CASSFDRGSEEQYF.